This TCR beta chain appears in the sequencing data of a study of T cell repertoires in ileal Crohn's disease. Study results and caveats: Every patient over 26.8% clonality showed endoscopic recurrence.

Concerning this clone: What it binds is not known.

Data came from immunoSEQ multiplex PCR; TCRdb stores just in-frame clones and leaves some out. This table holds more than 11,000 clones, about three quarters found once. Germline loops: CDR1 SGHRS, CDR2 YFSETQ. The CDR3 has 13 amino acids. V was clipped by 5 bases and J by 2 bases, with 8 bases between them. The chain joins TRBV5-1 to TRBJ1-5; no clear D gene. The sample was ileal tissue. This clonotype originated in an adult with Crohn's disease. The CDR3 is CASREEGNQPQHF. Here the CDR3 DNA reads TGCGCCAGCAGGGAAGAGGGCAATCAGCCCCAGCATTTT. The full variable domain, rest sourced from reference TRBV5-1 and TRBJ1-5, is KAGVTQTPRYLIKTRGQQVTLSCSPISGHRSVSWYQQTPGQGLQFLFEYFSETQRNKGNFPGRFSGRQFSNSRSEMNVSTLELGDSALYLCASREEGNQPQHFGDGTRLSIL.